The 29 T cell receptor beta chains below all came from one sample that was sequenced in a study of T cells in Graves' hyperthyroidism and ophthalmopathy. RNA transcripts gave rise to amplified TCR beta CDR3 regions. Carried out on the TCR CDR3, a first-round RT-PCR used the HTBI primer set. TCRdb reprocessed the multiplex PCR reads via MiXCR and lists one record per CDR3 protein. This repertoire shows fewer than 750,000 distinct CDR3 sequences, under 60% found once; its top ten account for around 8%. Sequencing was performed on peripheral blood or thyroid tissue (not recorded which). These receptors all stem from a woman aged 18-29 years with Graves' hyperthyroidism.

This clonotype has ten or more counts. As DNA, the CDR3 is TGTGCCAGCACCTCTTGGAGGACTAGCGGCCAAGAGACCCAGTACTTC. Translation: CASTSWRTSGQETQYF. V and J are TRBV12-3 or TRBV12-4 and TRBJ2-5, with 10 positions matching TRBD2. The CDR3 spans 16 residues. The ends lost 7 bases at V and 1 base at J; junction bases unmatched: 9.

Points on this clonotype: Lacking the conserved final phenylalanine or tryptophan, this CDR3 likely reflects a read error. The DNA is omitted, as the CDR3 cannot be located on it reliably, and the CDR3 follows TCRdb's listing. The V and J genes are TRBV20-1 and TRBJ1-5. Germline CDR1 is DFQATT and CDR2 is SNEGSKA (reference sequence). The CDR3 is 10 residues long, ends included. The CDR3 sequence: CSARVPIPTS.

The V and J genes are TRBV6-2 or TRBV6-3 and TRBJ1-3, with no clear D. V was cut by 2 bases and J by 2 bases, with 16 bases left in between. This CDR3 comprises 17 residues. Per the germline V gene, CDR1 is MNHEY and CDR2 is SVGEGT. CDR3 bases: TGTGCCAGCAGTTACCGCCACAGTGCTATCGCTGGAAACACCATATATTTT. Its protein is CASSYRHSAIAGNTIYF.

This clonotype has ten or more counts. The chain couples TRBV12-3 or TRBV12-4 to TRBJ1-1; the D gene is possibly TRBD1 (6 bases). The length of the CDR3 is 15 residues. V lost 6 bases and J 2 bases, leaving 16 bases between the germline ends. CDR3 loop: CASSNEGQTNTEAFF. DNA of the CDR3: TGTGCCAGCAGCAACGAAGGACAGACCAACACTGAAGCTTTCTTT.

The chain recombines TRBV7-9 with TRBJ2-7; D is undetermined. Germline assignment: CDR1 SEHNR and CDR2 FQNEAQ (reference sequence). V gave up 0 bases and J gave up 7 bases, with 10 bases separating them. CDR3 length: 13 amino acids. The DNA of the CDR3 is TGTGCCAGCAGCTTAGCTGGCACCGGGGAGCAGTACTTC. Translated, it gives CASSLAGTGEQYF.

V and J are TRBV15 and TRBJ2-7, with unresolved D. Germline-derived CDR1 and CDR2 are LNHNV and YYDKDF (reference sequence). There are 13 residues in the CDR3. V was shortened by 0 bases and J by 7 bases, with 10 bases between the two germline ends. The CDR3 region is CATSRDLALEQYF. CDR3 DNA: TGTGCCACCAGCAGAGACTTGGCACTGGAGCAGTACTTC.

This clonotype was counted at least ten times. The chain is built from TRBV29-1 and TRBJ1-1; D not certain. Germline values: CDR1 SQVTM, CDR2 ANQGSEA. This CDR3 spans 16 amino acids. Trimming stripped 0 bases from V and 5 bases from J, with 19 bases between. CDR3 sequence: CSVEDLRAGGRTEAFF. In nucleotides, the CDR3 is TGCAGCGTTGAAGATCTTCGGGCAGGAGGGAGAACTGAAGCTTTCTTT.

The gene calls are TRBV10-3 and TRBJ1-5; the D is unclear. Germline-derived CDR1 and CDR2 are ENHRY and SYGVKD. This CDR3 spans 14 amino acids. V lost 3 bases, J lost 3 bases, and 9 bases lay in between. The CDR3 sequence is CAISEGQVNQPQHF. CDR3 nucleotide sequence: TGTGCCATCAGTGAAGGGCAGGTCAATCAGCCCCAGCATTTT.

There are many counts of this clonotype. This chain joins TRBV27 and TRBJ1-5; D perhaps matches TRBD1 (5 bases). The length of the CDR3 is 15 residues. In germline, CDR1 is MNHEY, CDR2 SMNVEV (reference sequence). Trimming shortened V by 2 bases and J by 2 bases, and 10 bases separated the two germline ends. The CDR3 DNA reads as TGTGCCAGCAGTTTAAGGCAGGGAGGCAATCAGCCCCAGCATTTT. Translating gives CASSLRQGGNQPQHF.

This clonotype was seen repeatedly, ten times or more. The chain couples TRBV5-1 to TRBJ2-5; TRBD1 matches 7 bases. The CDR3 contains 15 residues. The V segment lost 4 bases and the J segment 5 bases; nucleotides outside the gene matches: 11. The germline V gene encodes CDR1 SGHRS and CDR2 YFSETQ. Written as DNA, the CDR3 is TGCGCCAGCAGCAGGGGGACAGTGAGGAGGGAGACCCAGTACTTC. Its protein product is CASSRGTVRRETQYF.

This clonotype has ten or more counts. The rearrangement uses TRBV11-3 and TRBJ2-7, with D possibly TRBD1 on 6 matching bases. CDR1 SGHNT and CDR2 YENEEA come from the germline V gene. This CDR3 contains 15 residues. V lost 1 base to trimming and J lost 3 bases, with 13 bases between them. The CDR3 DNA sequence: TGTGCCAGCAGCTTAGGGACCGGGACACGCTACGAGCAGTACTTC. This gives the protein CASSLGTGTRYEQYF.

This clonotype was seen only once. CDR3 nucleotide sequence: TGTGCCAGCAGTTACGGGGGGACAGGGGCCGACGGCTACACCTTC. Amino acids: CASSYGGTGADGYTF. The genes are TRBV6-6 and TRBJ1-2; TRBD1 matches at 10 bases. V dropped 2 bases and J dropped 8; count of bases not matched to a gene: 8. The CDR3 length is 15 residues. From germline, CDR1 is MNHNY and CDR2 SVGAGI (reference sequence).

In regard to this clonotype: Since a much larger clone is just one base distant, this may be a read error. The chain combines TRBV20-1 with TRBJ1-5; D might be TRBD1 (6 bases). This CDR3 contains 14 residues. Looked up from germline, CDR1 is DFQATT and CDR2 is SNEGSKA (reference sequence). V dropped 6 bases and J dropped 0 bases, with 12 bases sitting between them. CDR3 bases: TGCAGTGCCCTACAGGGCGATAGCAATCAGCCCCAGCATTTT. Translated, it gives CSALQGDSNQPQHF.

Many counts were recorded for this clonotype. One junction end does not reproduce the germline sequence, and a read error may be involved. This chain uses TRBV20-1 with TRBJ2-7, with D maybe TRBD2 (6 bases). This CDR3 is built from 15 residues. Germline CDR1 and CDR2: DFQATT and SNEGSKA (reference sequence). CDR3 bases: TGCAGTGCTAGAGATAGGCGGCTAGCGCGTTACGGGCAGTACTTC. Residues: CSARDRRLARYGQYF.

Many counts were recorded for this clonotype. V usage is TRBV19 and J usage is TRBJ2-7; TRBD1 or TRBD2 may be the D gene (6 bases each). The CDR3 has 16 residues. V lost 8 bases to trimming and J lost 2 bases, with 22 bases between them. Germline V CDR1 and CDR2: LNHDA, SQIVND (reference sequence). The CDR3 sequence: CASGYGGRGRAYEQYF. CDR3 coding DNA: TGTGCCAGTGGGTATGGAGGCCGGGGGCGAGCCTACGAGCAGTACTTC.

This clonotype was counted at least ten times. The V and J genes are TRBV7-7 and TRBJ2-5, with 9 nucleotides matching TRBD2. Germline trimming cut 5 bases from V and 4 bases from J; bases unmatched to any gene: 14. The germline gives CDR1 SSHAT, CDR2 FNYEAQ (reference sequence). CDR3 length: 17 amino acids. CDR3: CASSATLKAGGRETQYF. CDR3 DNA: TGTGCCAGCAGCGCCACCCTTAAAGCGGGAGGCCGAGAGACCCAGTACTTC.

J is TRBJ2-5 and V is TRBV7-9; D is perhaps TRBD2 (5 bases). This CDR3 contains 18 residues. CDR1 is SEHNR and CDR2 is FQNEAQ in the germline V gene (reference sequence). V dropped 3 bases and J dropped 6 bases, with 26 bases sitting between them. DNA for the CDR3: TGTGCCAGCAGCTTTAGCAACACCGGGGAGCTGTGGCAAAAGACCCAGTACTTC. Translated: CASSFSNTGELWQKTQYF.

This clonotype was seen more than once but under ten times. The chain uses TRBV3-1 and TRBJ2-7; D perhaps matches TRBD2 (6 bases). The CDR3 contains 15 residues. V shed 4 bases and J shed 0 bases, with 13 bases lying between them. Germline V lookup: CDR1 LGHDT, CDR2 YNNKEL (reference sequence). The DNA for the CDR3 is TGTGCCAGCAGCCGGAAGGGCGGGACCTCCTACGAGCAGTACTTC. It translates to CASSRKGGTSYEQYF.

This clonotype was counted many times. The chain has TRBV7-8 and TRBJ2-7, with 8 bases that match TRBD2. V lost 2 bases, J lost 0 bases, and 9 bases stayed unmatched. Germline values: CDR1 SGHVS, CDR2 FQNEAQ. The CDR3 spans 17 residues. The CDR3: CASSLRTGLESSYEQYF. CDR3 in DNA: TGTGCCAGCAGCTTACGTACGGGACTAGAGAGCTCCTACGAGCAGTACTTC.

This clonotype came up many times. The V gene is TRBV19, the J gene TRBJ1-1, with D possibly being TRBD1 (5 bases). Germline assignment: CDR1 LNHDA and CDR2 SQIVND (reference sequence). The CDR3 is made up of 14 amino acids. With 8 bases removed from V and 5 bases from J, the gap between germline ends came to 18 bases. CDR3 nucleotide sequence: TGTGCCAGTCGCGGACCCAGGGTAGGGACTGAAGCTTTCTTT. Translating it yields CASRGPRVGTEAFF.

This clonotype appeared many times. This chain uses TRBV15 with TRBJ2-3, with D maybe TRBD2 (6 bases). The V end was cut by 3 bases, the J end by 8 bases, with 12 bases between. The CDR3 runs 13 residues. Germline CDR1 LNHNV, CDR2 YYDKDF (reference sequence). CDR3 region: CATSSRGVVTQYF. The CDR3 nucleotides read TGTGCCACCAGCAGCCGCGGGGTCGTTACGCAGTATTTT.

This clonotype has at least ten counts. This rearrangement joins TRBV20-1 to TRBJ1-4, with a tentative D call TRBD1 (5 bases). This CDR3 has 16 residues. Germline CDR1 reads DFQATT; CDR2 reads SNEGSKA (reference sequence). Deletions cut 1 base from V and 5 bases from J, with 17 bases between. CDR3 sequence reads: CSARGPGPQRNEKLFF. The CDR3 region has the DNA TGCAGTGCTAGAGGCCCGGGACCCCAAAGGAATGAAAAACTGTTTTTT.

The chain employs TRBV9 and TRBJ1-1; D gene unclear. Trimming left V 1 base short and J 7 bases short, with 5 bases between. Germline CDR1 and CDR2: SGDLS and YYNGEE. The length of the CDR3 is 11 residues. Here the CDR3 DNA reads TGTGCCAGCAGCGTATGGGGTGAAGCTTTCTTT. It translates to CASSVWGEAFF.

CDR3 region: CASSLGRGTYGYTF. The CDR3 DNA reads as TGTGCCAGCAGCTTAGGGCGGGGAACATATGGCTACACCTTC. The chain uses TRBV7-4 and TRBJ1-2; D gene uncertain. V was shortened by 1 base and J by 5 bases, with 11 bases between the two germline ends. The CDR3 sequence is 14 residues long. Looked up from germline, CDR1 is SGHVT and CDR2 is SQSDAQ.

About this clonotype itself: Sequence at one end of the junction differs from germline and may be a read error. V gene TRBV12-3 or TRBV12-4 combines with J gene TRBJ1-1; D not resolved. This CDR3 is built from 14 residues. The CDR3 is CASSGFLGNTEAFF. DNA for the CDR3: TGTGCCAGCAGTGGGTTTTTGGGGAACACTGAAGCCTTCTTT.

This clonotype was found a few times. This chain connects TRBV25-1 to TRBJ2-7; no clear D. Germline values: CDR1 MGHDK, CDR2 SYGVNS. The CDR3 contains 13 residues. The germline V and J ends were trimmed by 9 bases and 3 bases, with 15 bases remaining between them. DNA of the CDR3: TGTGCCAGTGAATCCAGAATCGGCTACGAGCAGTACTTC. This sequence encodes CASESRIGYEQYF.

The gene calls are TRBV20-1 and TRBJ2-1, with TRBD2 matching 14 bases. CDR1 and CDR2 (germline): DFQATT, SNEGSKA (reference sequence). The CDR3 is made up of 14 amino acids. The J segment lost 6 bases and the V segment lost 6 bases, leaving 4 bases of the junction unmatched. The CDR3 loop reads CSAGLAGGSNEQFF. CDR3 DNA sequence: TGCAGTGCAGGACTAGCGGGAGGATCCAATGAGCAGTTCTTC.

The rearrangement joins TRBV7-2 to TRBJ2-3, with 8 positions matching TRBD1. The J segment lost 7 bases and the V segment lost 2 bases, leaving 8 bases of the junction unmatched. Germline V gene data show CDR1 as SGHTA and CDR2 as FQGNSA. The CDR3 extends over 15 amino acids. The chain's CDR3 is CTSSLRAGGMNTQYF. The CDR3 nucleotides are TGTACCAGCAGCTTAAGGGCAGGGGGCATGAATACGCAGTATTTT.

The J gene is TRBJ1-2, the V gene TRBV6-6; TRBD1 agrees at 7 bases. In germline, CDR1 is MNHNY, CDR2 SVGAGI (reference sequence). V was pared by 8 bases and J by 5 bases, with 5 bases of the junction left unmatched. This CDR3 contains 12 residues. CDR3 coding DNA: TGTGCCAGCCAGGGACAGCTATATGGCTACACCTTC. This sequence encodes CASQGQLYGYTF.